The rows below give T cell receptor beta chains drawn from one sample of a study of T cells in Graves' hyperthyroidism and ophthalmopathy. TCRdb re-derived calls from the multiplex PCR reads in MiXCR, one entry per CDR3 protein. The sample holds over 700,000 distinct CDR3 sequences, about 38% seen once. Material: blood. The receptors come from a man aged 18-30 years with Graves' hyperthyroidism. Each CDR3 is given with its conserved first and last residue. D genes are given only for firm matches. A clone size is listed for some rows: how often the clone was seen (once, few, many), or a class if it is expanded.

-,TRBD2,TRBJ2-5,TRBV11-3,15,TGTGCCAGCAGCTTATTCCCGGGACTAGAAGAGACCCAGTACTTC,CASSLFPGLEETQYF
-,-,TRBJ2-5,TRBV13,13,TGTGCCAGCAGATACTGGGGGGCCGAGACCCAGTACTTC,CASRYWGAETQYF
many,-,TRBJ2-5,TRBV29-1,13,TGCAGCGCCGGACGAGGGCGGGGAGAGACCCAGTACTTC,CSAGRGRGETQYF
-,TRBD2,TRBJ2-7,TRBV11-2,15,TGTGCCAGCAGCGGTCCTAGCGGGAGGGCCTACGAGCAGTACTTC,CASSGPSGRAYEQYF
-,-,TRBJ1-5,TRBV4-2,14,TGTGCCAGCAGCCAAGATCTGGGGAATCAGCCCCAGCATTTT,CASSQDLGNQPQHF
-,-,TRBJ2-7,TRBV7-2,16,TGTGCCAGCAGCTTAGTCTCCTCCGACTTCTCCTACGAGCAGTACTTC,CASSLVSSDFSYEQYF
-,-,TRBJ2-1,TRBV7-9,14,TGTGCCAGCAGCTTACTAGCGTCTTGGGGTGAGCAGTTCTTC,CASSLLASWGEQFF
-,-,TRBJ1-2,TRBV5-8,15,TGTGCCAGCAGCTTGGAAGGCTTCCAAACCGGTGGCTACACCTTC,CASSLEGFQTGGYTF
-,-,TRBJ1-5,TRBV7-9,14,TGTGCCAGCACCCGCGGGGCAGGGCGTCAGCCCCAGCATTTT,CASTRGAGRQPQHF
-,-,TRBJ1-5,TRBV7-3,12,TGTGCCAGCAGTCAAGGGCAGCAGCCCCAGCATTTT,CASSQGQQPQHF
many,-,TRBJ1-3,TRBV19,13,TGTGCCAGTAGTCAGGGTGCTGGAAACACCATATATTTT,CASSQGAGNTIYF
few,-,TRBJ2-7,TRBV7-9,12,TGTGCCAGCGTGGGGGCCGCCTACGAGCAGTACTTC,CASVGAAYEQYF
-,-,TRBJ2-7,TRBV12-3/TRBV12-4,13,TGTGCCAGTGGGGCACCCTCGTCCTACGAGCAGTACTTC,CASGAPSSYEQYF
-,-,TRBJ2-6,TRBV7-2,18,TGTGCCAGCAGCTTGATGAGCCAGCTTTACTCTGGGGCCAACGTCCTGACTTTC,CASSLMSQLYSGANVLTF
many,TRBD1,TRBJ1-6,TRBV9,14,TGTGCCAGCAGCGACTGGACAGGGAAATCACCCCTCCACTTT,CASSDWTGKSPLHF
-,TRBD1,TRBJ1-2,TRBV29-1,13,TGCAGCGTTAGGGCAGGGGGTAACTATGGCTACACCTTC,CSVRAGGNYGYTF
once,-,TRBJ2-5,TRBV15,19,TGTGCCACCAGCAGCGCTGTGACCGCCCGGAGCGGAGCTCAAGAGACCCAGTACTTC,CATSSAVTARSGAQETQYF
-,-,TRBJ1-1,TRBV7-9,18,TGTGCCAGCAGCCAAGATGGGGCAGGGTTGGAGATGAACACTGAAGCTTTCTTT,CASSQDGAGLEMNTEAFF
-,TRBD2,TRBJ2-5,TRBV5-5,14,TGTGCCAGCAGATCCTTGGCGGGGGAAGAGACCCAGTACTTC,CASRSLAGEETQYF
few,-,TRBJ2-7,TRBV7-8,13,TGTGCCAGCAGCTTTGAACAAACCTACGAGCAGTACTTC,CASSFEQTYEQYF
few,TRBD2,TRBJ2-5,TRBV20-1,15,TGCAGTGCTACCCCCCCCCTAGCGGGAGGGGAGACCCAGTACTTC,CSATPPLAGGETQYF
many,-,TRBJ2-5,TRBV7-6,14,TGTGCCAGCAGCCCGGGGGTGTACCAAGAGACCCAGTACTTC,CASSPGVYQETQYF
-,TRBD1,TRBJ1-1,TRBV7-2,14,TGTGCCAGCTGTCCCGGACAGGGGTTACCTGAAGCTTTCTTT,CASCPGQGLPEAFF
few,-,TRBJ1-3,TRBV7-9,15,TGTGCCAGCAGCACCGGGACGGACTCTGGAAACACCATATATTTT,CASSTGTDSGNTIYF
many,-,TRBJ2-7,TRBV29-1,11,TGCAGCGTAGGGGGCGCGGGGGAGCAGTACTTC,CSVGGAGEQYF
-,-,TRBJ1-3,TRBV10-3,17,TGTGCCAGCAGTTTTCAGGAGACAGGCCTCTCTGGAAACACCATATATTTT,CASSFQETGLSGNTIYF
-,-,TRBJ1-2,TRBV7-8,12,TGTGCCAGCAGCTCCCGAAAGGATGGCTACACCTTC,CASSSRKDGYTF
few,-,TRBJ1-5,TRBV25-1,15,TGTGCCAGCAGGGACCAGGGTTATAGCAATCAGCCCCAGCATTTT,CASRDQGYSNQPQHF
few,TRBD2,TRBJ2-7,TRBV5-8,15,TGTGCCAGCAGCTTGGACTCACTAGCGGCCTACGAGCAGTACTTC,CASSLDSLAAYEQYF
-,-,TRBJ1-1,TRBV19,15,TGTGCCAGTAGTTCCCTGACAGGTACGAGCACTGAAGCTTTCTTT,CASSSLTGTSTEAFF
-,-,TRBJ2-5,TRBV5-4,13,TGTGCCAGCAGCTTGGGACCGGTGGGGACCCAGTACTTC,CASSLGPVGTQYF
few,-,TRBJ2-7,TRBV6-5,15,TGTGCCAGCAGGAGAGATGCCGGGCCTAACTACGAGCAGTACTTC,CASRRDAGPNYEQYF
many,-,TRBJ1-1,TRBV12-3/TRBV12-4,12,TGTGCCAGCAGTTTTGTGGGCTCTGAAGCTTTCTTT,CASSFVGSEAFF
-,-,TRBJ2-7,TRBV6-1,12,TGTGCCAGCAGTGAATTGGAGAACGAGCAGTACTTC,CASSELENEQYF
-,TRBD2,TRBJ2-7,TRBV20-1,15,TGCAGTGCTAGAGGTCCAGCGGGAGGAAACTACGAGCAGTACTTC,CSARGPAGGNYEQYF
once,-,TRBJ2-2,TRBV7-2,14,TGTGCCAGCAGTTTAGACTTTTTAAAGGGGGAGCTGTTTTTT,CASSLDFLKGELFF
-,-,TRBJ1-4,TRBV5-6,13,TGTGCCAGCAGCTTCGAAGAGGGTGGAAAACTGTTTTTT,CASSFEEGGKLFF